This T cell receptor (beta chain) was sequenced for a study of beta chain features in type 1 diabetes. Study-wide points: Type 1 diabetes patients had fewer VDJ junction insertions and more deletions.

The V end was cut by 3 bases, the J end by 0 bases, with 9 bases between. CDR3 length: 15 residues. Germline assignment: CDR1 KGHSH and CDR2 LQKENI. Details on this clone: Its antigen is unidentified.

On average, the one heparinised blood draw given by each donor was about 116 mL. Researchers reported sorting CD4+ naive, central memory, regulatory and stem cell-like memory cells via CD45RO/CCR7/CD25/CD127/CD95/CD27. Sorted populations all had greater than 95% purity. The isolated RNA, all of it, was reverse transcribed, so expressed TCRB transcripts were what got sequenced. The assay was immunoSEQ multiplex PCR, and TCRdb's table has in-frame clones only and misses some. The table includes under 450,000 clones, 14% detected once. V gene TRBV18 combines with J gene TRBJ1-3; D might be TRBD1 (6 bases). This clonotype originated in a man younger than 40 in good health. Sequenced input: naive CD4+ T cells from blood. In nucleotides, the CDR3 is TGTGCCAGCTCACCGATCAGGGGCTCTGGAAACACCATATATTTT. Translation gives CASSPIRGSGNTIYF. The variable domain in full, completed from reference TRBV18 and TRBJ1-3, reads NAGVMQNPRHLVRRRGQEARLRCSPMKGHSHVYWYRQLPEEGLKFMVYLQKENIIDESGMPKERFSAEFPKEGPSILRIQQVVRGDSAAYFCASSPIRGSGNTIYFGEGSWLTVV.